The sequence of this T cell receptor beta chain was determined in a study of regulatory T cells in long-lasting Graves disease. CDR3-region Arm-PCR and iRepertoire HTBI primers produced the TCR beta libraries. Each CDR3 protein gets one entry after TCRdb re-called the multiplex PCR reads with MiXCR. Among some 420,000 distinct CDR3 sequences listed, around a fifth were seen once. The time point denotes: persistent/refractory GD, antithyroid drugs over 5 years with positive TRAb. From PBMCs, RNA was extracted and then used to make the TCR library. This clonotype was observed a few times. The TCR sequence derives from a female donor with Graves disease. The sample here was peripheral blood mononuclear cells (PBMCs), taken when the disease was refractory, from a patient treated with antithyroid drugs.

CDR3 nucleotides: TGTGCCAGCAGCACCCCGGGACAGGGGCGTTATGGCTACACCTTC. Residues: CASSTPGQGRYGYTF. The rearrangement joins TRBV3-1 to TRBJ1-2, with 10 positions matching TRBD1. Losses at the gene ends were 5 bases for V and 5 bases for J; bases not matched to a gene: 8. The CDR3 is made up of 15 amino acids. The germline V gene has CDR1 LGHDT and CDR2 YNNKEL (reference sequence).